This TCR beta chain was recovered during a study of shared clonotypes between healthy human individuals. General study points: Few donors limited the genetic and exposure-history diversity represented.

Assay: immunoSEQ multiplex PCR; the TCRdb copy retains only in-frame clones and omits some. The sample has roughly 1,800,000 clones; about 95% are singletons. Naivety among CD8 cells was defined by CD45RO negativity and positive CCR7 selection, thereby excluding terminally differentiated effector memory CD45RA+ cells. Worth noting for this clone: The antigen is unknown.

V shed 0 bases and J 8 bases; nucleotides not matched to a gene: 8. Germline values: CDR1 SGHDT, CDR2 YYEEEE. CDR3 length: 15 amino acids. The J gene is TRBJ1-2, the V gene TRBV5-6, with 9 bases fitting TRBD1. The sequencing sample was made of naive CD8+ T cells sorted from blood. This TCR was recovered from a man aged 18-30 years in good health. For the CDR3, the DNA is TGTGCCAGCAGCTTGGAACAGGGGGCAGGGCTCGGCTACACCTTC. Encoded protein: CASSLEQGAGLGYTF.